These T cell receptor beta chains were read from a single sample in a study of intratumoral heterogeneity in liver cancer. Libraries were prepared by immunoSEQ multiplex PCR; TCRdb keeps only in-frame clonotypes and omits some of them. Among 3,500 to 4,500 clones listed, about half were seen once. The sample was tumor tissue, taken before any cancer treatment. These TCRs come from a man aged 70 or older with hepatocellular carcinoma. The conserved cysteine and the conserved F or W are not part of the CDR3 here. Only part of the rows carry a size: once, few, many, or a class if the clone is expanded.

clone_size,v_call,j_call,cdr3_aa
few,TRBV7-3,TRBJ1-1,ASSLGGSTEAF
once,TRBV4-2,TRBJ2-6,ASSPGRASGANVLT
few,TRBV5-5,TRBJ1-1,ASSQGFWGTEAF
NA,TRBV29-1,TRBJ1-2,SATGQANYGYT
few,TRBV4-1,TRBJ1-4,ASSHGLLNEKLF
NA,TRBV7-9,TRBJ2-1,ASSLTNFEQF
medium-sized,TRBV28,TRBJ1-4,ASSLGTGGKEKLF
NA,TRBV5-1,TRBJ1-2,ASSSGTAYGYT
NA,TRBV9,TRBJ2-2,ASSVATANTGELF
NA,TRBV10-2,TRBJ1-1,ASRGFLGTEAF
NA,TRBV30,TRBJ1-6,AWSVLWNSPLH
NA,TRBV12-5,TRBJ1-4,ASGPGQGPNEKLF
NA,TRBV4-3,TRBJ2-3,ASSQSGSTTDTQY
NA,TRBV5-6,TRBJ1-2,ASSLLAYGYT
NA,TRBV27,TRBJ1-2,ASSLAGRYGYT
medium-sized,TRBV29-1,TRBJ2-5,SVAGTGKIGTQY
few,TRBV28,TRBJ1-2,ASSFGTLFGYT
NA,TRBV6-6,TRBJ2-6,ASSAQANVLT
NA,TRBV3-1/TRBV3-2,TRBJ2-1,ASSKAASGQF
once,TRBV15,TRBJ2-1,ATSQAGSYNEQF